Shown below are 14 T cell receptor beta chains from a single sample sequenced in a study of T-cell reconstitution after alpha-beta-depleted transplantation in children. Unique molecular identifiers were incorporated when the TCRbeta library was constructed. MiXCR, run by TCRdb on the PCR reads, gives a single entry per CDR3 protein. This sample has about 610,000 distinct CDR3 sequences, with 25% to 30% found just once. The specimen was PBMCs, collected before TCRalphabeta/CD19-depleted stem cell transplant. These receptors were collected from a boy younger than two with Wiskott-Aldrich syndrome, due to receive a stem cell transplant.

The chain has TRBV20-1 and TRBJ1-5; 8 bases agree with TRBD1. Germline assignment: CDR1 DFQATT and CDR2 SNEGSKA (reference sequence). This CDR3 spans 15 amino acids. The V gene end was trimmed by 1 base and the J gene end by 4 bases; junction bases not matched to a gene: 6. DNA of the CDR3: TGCAGTGCTAGAGGGACAGGGTCCGGGAATCAGCCCCAGCATTTT. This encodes CSARGTGSGNQPQHF.

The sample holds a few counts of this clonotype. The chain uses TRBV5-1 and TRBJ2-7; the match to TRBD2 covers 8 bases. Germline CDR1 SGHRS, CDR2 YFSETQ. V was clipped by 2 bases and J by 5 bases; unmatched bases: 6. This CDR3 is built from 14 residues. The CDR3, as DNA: TGCGCCAGCAGCTTTAGCGGGATGTCAGACGAGCAGTACTTC. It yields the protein CASSFSGMSDEQYF.

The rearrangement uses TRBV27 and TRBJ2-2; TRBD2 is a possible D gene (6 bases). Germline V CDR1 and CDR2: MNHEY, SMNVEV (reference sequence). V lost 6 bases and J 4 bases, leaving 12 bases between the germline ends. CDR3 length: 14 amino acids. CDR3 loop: CASRATSPTGELFF. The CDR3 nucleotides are TGTGCCAGCAGAGCCACTAGCCCCACCGGGGAGCTGTTTTTT.

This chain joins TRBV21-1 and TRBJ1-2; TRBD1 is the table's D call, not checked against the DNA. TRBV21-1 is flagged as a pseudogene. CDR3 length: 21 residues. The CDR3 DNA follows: TGTGCCAGCAGCAAATGTGGACAGGGGGCGCAGGCCATCATCACAACCCACGGCTACACCTTC. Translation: CASSKCGQGAQAIITTHGYTF.

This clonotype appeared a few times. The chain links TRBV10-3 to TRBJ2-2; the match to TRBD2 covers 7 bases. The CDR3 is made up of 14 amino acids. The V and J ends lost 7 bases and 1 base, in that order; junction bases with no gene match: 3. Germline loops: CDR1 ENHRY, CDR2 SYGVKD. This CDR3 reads CAITASGNTGELFF. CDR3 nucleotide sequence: TGTGCCATCACGGCTAGCGGGAACACCGGGGAGCTGTTTTTT.

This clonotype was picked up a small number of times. CDR3 region: CASSFSGSEGIQYF. CDR3 nucleotides: TGTGCCAGCAGCTTTAGCGGGAGCGAGGGAATTCAGTACTTC. The chain joins TRBV7-9 to TRBJ2-4; TRBD2 aligns across 9 bases. Germline CDR1 and CDR2: SEHNR and FQNEAQ (reference sequence). CDR3 length equals 14 residues. Germline trimming cut 3 bases from V and 10 bases from J; bases unmatched to any gene: 7.

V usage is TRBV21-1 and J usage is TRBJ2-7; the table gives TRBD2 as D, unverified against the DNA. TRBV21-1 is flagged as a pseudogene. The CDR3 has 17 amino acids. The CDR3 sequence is CASSNKAPGTSVYEQYF. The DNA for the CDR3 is TGTGCCAGCAGCAATAAGGCGCCCGGGACTAGCGTATACGAGCAGTACTTC.

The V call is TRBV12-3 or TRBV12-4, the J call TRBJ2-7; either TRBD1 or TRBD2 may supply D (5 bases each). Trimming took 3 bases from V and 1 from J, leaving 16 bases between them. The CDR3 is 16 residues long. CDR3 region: CASSFAKTRGSYEQYF. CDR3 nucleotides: TGTGCCAGCAGTTTCGCGAAAACTAGGGGTTCCTACGAGCAGTACTTC.

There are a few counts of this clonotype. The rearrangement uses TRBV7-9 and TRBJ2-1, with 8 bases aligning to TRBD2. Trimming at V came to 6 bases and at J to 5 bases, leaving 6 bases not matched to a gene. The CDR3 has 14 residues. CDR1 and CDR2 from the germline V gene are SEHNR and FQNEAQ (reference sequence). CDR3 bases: TGTGCCAGCAGTACTAGCGGCTCGAACAATGAGCAGTTCTTC. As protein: CASSTSGSNNEQFF. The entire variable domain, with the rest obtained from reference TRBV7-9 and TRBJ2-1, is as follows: DTGVSQNPRHKITKRGQNVTFRCDPISEHNRLYWYRQTLGQGPEFLTYFQNEAQLEKSRLLSDRFSAERPKGSFSTLEIQRTEQGDSAMYLCASSTSGSNNEQFFGPGTRLTVL.

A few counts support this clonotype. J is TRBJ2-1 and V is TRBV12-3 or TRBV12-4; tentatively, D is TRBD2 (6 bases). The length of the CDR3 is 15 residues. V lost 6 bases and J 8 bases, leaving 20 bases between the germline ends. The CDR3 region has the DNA TGTGCCAGCAGCCTAATAGCGGTGGGGAATCATGAGCAGTTCTTC. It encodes CASSLIAVGNHEQFF.

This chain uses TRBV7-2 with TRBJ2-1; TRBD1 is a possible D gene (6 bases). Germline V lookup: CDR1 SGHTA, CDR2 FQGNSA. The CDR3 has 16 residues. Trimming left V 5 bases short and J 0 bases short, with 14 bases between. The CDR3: CASSGRGRGSYNEQFF. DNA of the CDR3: TGTGCCAGCAGCGGCAGGGGTAGAGGCTCCTACAATGAGCAGTTCTTC.

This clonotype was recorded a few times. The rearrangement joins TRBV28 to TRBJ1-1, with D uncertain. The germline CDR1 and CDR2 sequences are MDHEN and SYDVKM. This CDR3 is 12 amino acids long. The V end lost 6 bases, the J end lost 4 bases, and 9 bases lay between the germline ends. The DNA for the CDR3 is TGTGCCAGCAGGCCGCGGGGCACTGAAGCTTTCTTT. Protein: CASRPRGTEAFF.

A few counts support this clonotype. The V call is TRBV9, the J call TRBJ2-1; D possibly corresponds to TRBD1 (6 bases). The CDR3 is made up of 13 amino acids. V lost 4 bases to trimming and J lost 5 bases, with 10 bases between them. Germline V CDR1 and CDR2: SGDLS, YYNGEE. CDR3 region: CASSLGTNNEQFF. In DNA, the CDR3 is TGTGCCAGCAGCCTCGGGACAAACAATGAGCAGTTCTTC.

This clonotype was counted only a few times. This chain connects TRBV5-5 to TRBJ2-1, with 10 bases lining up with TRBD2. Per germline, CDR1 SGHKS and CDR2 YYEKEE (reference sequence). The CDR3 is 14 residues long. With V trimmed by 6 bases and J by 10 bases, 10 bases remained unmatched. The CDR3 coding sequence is TGTGCCAGCACACTAACTAGCGGGAAGAGGGAGCAGTTCTTC. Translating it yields CASTLTSGKREQFF. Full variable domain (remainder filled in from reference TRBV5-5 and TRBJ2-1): DAGVTQSPTHLIKTRGQQVTLRCSPISGHKSVSWYQQVLGQGPQFIFQYYEKEERGRGNFPDRFSARQFPNYSSELNVNALLLGDSALYLCASTLTSGKREQFFGPGTRLTVL.